The clone carrying this T cell receptor (beta chain) was recorded at least ten times. Its antigen is unidentified. This sample is drawn from a study of T cells after yellow fever vaccination. Notes on the study in general: Among all clonotypes, a small share was observed in both CD4 and CD8 compartments.

MiXCR was run by TCRdb on the 5' RACE reads, yielding one entry per CDR3 protein. The sample gives a few hundred thousand distinct CDR3 sequences, roughly 8.4% of which show up once; approximately 15% is in the top ten. Germline V lookup: CDR1 SGHNT, CDR2 YENEEA. Trimming cost V 1 base and J 9 bases, with 10 bases left between them. The CDR3 is made up of 13 amino acids. The sample consisted of PBMCs, taken approximately 47 days after the first yellow fever vaccination. This sequence originates from a man younger than 35 who received the YFV17D yellow fever vaccine. The rearrangement joins TRBV11-3 to TRBJ2-1, with D hard to call. The CDR3 loop reads CASSLVSVGEQFF. The CDR3 coding sequence is TGTGCCAGCAGCTTAGTATCGGTGGGTGAGCAGTTCTTC.